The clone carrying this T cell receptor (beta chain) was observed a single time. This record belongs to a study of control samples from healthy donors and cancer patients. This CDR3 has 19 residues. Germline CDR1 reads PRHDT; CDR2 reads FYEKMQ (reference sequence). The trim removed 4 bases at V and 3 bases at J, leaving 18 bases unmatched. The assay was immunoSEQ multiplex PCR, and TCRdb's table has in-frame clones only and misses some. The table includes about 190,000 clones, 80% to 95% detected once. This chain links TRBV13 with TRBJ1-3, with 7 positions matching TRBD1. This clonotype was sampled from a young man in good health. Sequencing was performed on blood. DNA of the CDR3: TGTGCCAGCAGCTCCGCTGTGACAGGGCATAGGTCCGGTGGAAACACCATATATTTT. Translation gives CASSSAVTGHRSGGNTIYF.